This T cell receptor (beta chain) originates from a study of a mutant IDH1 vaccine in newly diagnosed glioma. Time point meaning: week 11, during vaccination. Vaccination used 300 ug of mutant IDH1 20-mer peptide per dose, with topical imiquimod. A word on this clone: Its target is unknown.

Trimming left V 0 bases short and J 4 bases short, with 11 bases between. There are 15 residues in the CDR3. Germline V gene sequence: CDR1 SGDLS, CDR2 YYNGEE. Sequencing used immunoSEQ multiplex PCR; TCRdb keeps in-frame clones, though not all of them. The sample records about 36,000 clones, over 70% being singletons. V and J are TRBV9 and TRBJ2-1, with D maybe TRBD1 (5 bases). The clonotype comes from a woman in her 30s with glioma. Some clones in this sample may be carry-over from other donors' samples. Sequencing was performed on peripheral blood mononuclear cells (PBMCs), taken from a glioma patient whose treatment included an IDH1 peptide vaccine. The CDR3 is CASSVEGVSYNEQFF. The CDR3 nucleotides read TGTGCCAGCAGCGTAGAAGGGGTGTCGTACAATGAGCAGTTCTTC.